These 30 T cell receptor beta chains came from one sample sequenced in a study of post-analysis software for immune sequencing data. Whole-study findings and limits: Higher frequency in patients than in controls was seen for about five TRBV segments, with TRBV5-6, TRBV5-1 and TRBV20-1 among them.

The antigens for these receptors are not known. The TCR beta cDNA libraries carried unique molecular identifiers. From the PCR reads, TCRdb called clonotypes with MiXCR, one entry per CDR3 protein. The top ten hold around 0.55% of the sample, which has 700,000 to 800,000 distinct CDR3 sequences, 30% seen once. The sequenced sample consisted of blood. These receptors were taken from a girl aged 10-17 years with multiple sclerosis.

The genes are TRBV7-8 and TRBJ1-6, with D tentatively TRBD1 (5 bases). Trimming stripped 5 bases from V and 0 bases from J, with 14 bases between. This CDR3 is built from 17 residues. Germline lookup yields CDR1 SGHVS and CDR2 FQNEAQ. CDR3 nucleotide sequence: TGTGCCAGCAGCCCCCATCAGGGAAGCTCCTATAATTCACCCCTCCACTTT. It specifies CASSPHQGSSYNSPLHF.

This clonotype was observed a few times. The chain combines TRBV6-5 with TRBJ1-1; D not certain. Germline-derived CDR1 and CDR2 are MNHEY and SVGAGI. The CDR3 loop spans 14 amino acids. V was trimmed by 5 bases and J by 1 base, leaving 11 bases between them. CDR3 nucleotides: TGTGCCAGCAGTACGGGGTACTGGAACACTGAAGCTTTCTTT. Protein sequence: CASSTGYWNTEAFF.

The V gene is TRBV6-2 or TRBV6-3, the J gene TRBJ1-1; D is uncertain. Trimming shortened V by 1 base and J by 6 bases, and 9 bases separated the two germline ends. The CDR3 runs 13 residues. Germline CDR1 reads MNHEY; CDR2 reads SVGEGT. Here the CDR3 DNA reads TGTGCCAGCAGTTACTTAACCGTAGCTGAAGCTTTCTTT. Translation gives CASSYLTVAEAFF.

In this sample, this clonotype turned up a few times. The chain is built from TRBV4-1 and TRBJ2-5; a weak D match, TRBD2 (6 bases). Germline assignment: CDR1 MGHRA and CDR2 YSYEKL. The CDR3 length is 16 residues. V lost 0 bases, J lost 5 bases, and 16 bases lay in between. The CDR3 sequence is CASSQEGRTSGETQYF. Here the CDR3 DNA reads TGCGCCAGCAGCCAAGAAGGGAGGACATCGGGGGAGACCCAGTACTTC.

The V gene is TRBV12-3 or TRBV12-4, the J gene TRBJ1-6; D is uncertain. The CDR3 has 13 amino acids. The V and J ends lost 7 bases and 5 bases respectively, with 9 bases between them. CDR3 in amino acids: CASKPRNNSPLHF. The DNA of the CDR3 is TGTGCCAGCAAACCACGTAATAATTCACCCCTCCACTTT.

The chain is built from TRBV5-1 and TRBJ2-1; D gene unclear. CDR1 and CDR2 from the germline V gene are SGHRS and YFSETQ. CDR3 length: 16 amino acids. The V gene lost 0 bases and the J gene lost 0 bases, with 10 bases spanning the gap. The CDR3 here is CASSLVPRSSYNEQFF. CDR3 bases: TGCGCCAGCAGCTTGGTCCCGAGGAGCTCCTACAATGAGCAGTTCTTC.

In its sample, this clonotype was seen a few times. CDR3 region: CASSPTGGQGAHGYTF. CDR3 bases: TGTGCCAGCAGCCCAACCGGCGGGCAGGGGGCACATGGCTACACCTTC. The chain recombines TRBV7-9 with TRBJ1-2; 8 bases line up with TRBD1. CDR3 length: 16 residues. J gave up 6 bases and V 5 bases, and 14 bases lay outside the gene matches. The V gene's germline CDR1 is SEHNR and CDR2 FQNEAQ (reference sequence).

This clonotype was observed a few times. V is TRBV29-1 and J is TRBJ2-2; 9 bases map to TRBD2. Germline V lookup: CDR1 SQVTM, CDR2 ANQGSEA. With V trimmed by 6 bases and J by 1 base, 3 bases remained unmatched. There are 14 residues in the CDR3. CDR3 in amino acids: CSVASGMNTGELFF. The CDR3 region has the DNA TGCAGCGTCGCTAGCGGGATGAACACCGGGGAGCTGTTTTTT.

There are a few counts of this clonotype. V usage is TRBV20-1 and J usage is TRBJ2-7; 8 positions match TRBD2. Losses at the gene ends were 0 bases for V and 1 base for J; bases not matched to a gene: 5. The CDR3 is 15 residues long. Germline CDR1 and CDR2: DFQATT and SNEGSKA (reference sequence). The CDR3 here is CSARDRLARSYEQYF. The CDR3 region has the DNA TGCAGTGCTAGAGATAGACTAGCGCGATCCTACGAGCAGTACTTC.

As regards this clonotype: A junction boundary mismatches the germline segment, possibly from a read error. The CDR3 region is CTSSRNPGQGGSYTF. DNA for the CDR3: TGTACCAGCAGCCGTAATCCCGGACAGGGGGGAAGCTACACCTTC. The chain joins TRBV6-5 to TRBJ1-2, with TRBD1 identical over 10 bases. Germline CDR1 reads MNHEY; CDR2 reads SVGAGI. This CDR3 has 15 amino acids.

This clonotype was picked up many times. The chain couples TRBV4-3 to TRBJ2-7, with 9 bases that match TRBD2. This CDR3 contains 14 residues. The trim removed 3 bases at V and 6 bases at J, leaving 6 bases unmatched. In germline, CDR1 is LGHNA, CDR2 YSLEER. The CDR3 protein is CASSHLTSGGEQYF. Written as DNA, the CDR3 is TGCGCCAGCAGCCACCTGACTAGCGGAGGCGAGCAGTACTTC.

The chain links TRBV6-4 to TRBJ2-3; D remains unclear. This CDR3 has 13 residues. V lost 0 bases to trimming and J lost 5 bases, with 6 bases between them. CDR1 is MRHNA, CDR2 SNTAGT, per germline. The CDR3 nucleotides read TGTGCCAGCAGTGACTCTTCGGGAGATACGCAGTATTTT. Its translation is CASSDSSGDTQYF.

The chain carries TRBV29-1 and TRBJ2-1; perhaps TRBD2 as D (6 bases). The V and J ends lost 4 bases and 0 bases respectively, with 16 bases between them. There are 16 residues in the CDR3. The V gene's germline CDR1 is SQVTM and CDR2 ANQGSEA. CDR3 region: CSVVRSGPYSYNEQFF. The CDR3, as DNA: TGCAGCGTTGTCCGTAGCGGTCCGTACTCCTACAATGAGCAGTTCTTC.

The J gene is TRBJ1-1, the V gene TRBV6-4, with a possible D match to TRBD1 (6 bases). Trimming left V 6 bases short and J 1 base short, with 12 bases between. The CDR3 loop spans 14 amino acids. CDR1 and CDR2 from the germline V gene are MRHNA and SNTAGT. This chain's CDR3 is CASRRGGWNTEAFF. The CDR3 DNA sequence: TGTGCCAGCAGAAGAGGGGGTTGGAACACTGAAGCTTTCTTT.

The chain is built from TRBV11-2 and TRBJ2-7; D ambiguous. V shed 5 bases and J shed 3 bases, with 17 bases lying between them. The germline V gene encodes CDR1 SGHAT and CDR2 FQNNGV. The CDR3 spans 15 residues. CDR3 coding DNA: TGTGCCAGCAGCGCCCGACCGCCGGGCTTCTACGAGCAGTACTTC. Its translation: CASSARPPGFYEQYF.

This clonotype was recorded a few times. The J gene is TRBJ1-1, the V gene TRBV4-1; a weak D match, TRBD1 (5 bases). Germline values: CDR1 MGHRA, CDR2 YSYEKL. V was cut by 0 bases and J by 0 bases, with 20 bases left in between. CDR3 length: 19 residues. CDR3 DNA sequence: TGCGCCAGCAGCCAAGATCCAGAGACGGGGGATGTAATGAACACTGAAGCTTTCTTT. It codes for CASSQDPETGDVMNTEAFF.

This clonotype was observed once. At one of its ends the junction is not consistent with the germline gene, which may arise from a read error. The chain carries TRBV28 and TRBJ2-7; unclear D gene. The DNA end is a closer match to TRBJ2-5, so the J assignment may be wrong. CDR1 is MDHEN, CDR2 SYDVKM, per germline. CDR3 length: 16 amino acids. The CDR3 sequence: CANSFPSRGMDETQYF. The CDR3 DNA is TGTGCCAACAGTTTTCCTTCCAGAGGTATGGATGAGACCCAGTACTTC.

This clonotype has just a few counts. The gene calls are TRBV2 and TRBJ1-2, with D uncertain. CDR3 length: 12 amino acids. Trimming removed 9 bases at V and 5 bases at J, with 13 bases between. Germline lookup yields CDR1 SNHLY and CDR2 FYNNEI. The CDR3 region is CASDTGPYGYTF. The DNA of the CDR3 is TGTGCCAGTGACACCGGGCCTTATGGCTACACCTTC.

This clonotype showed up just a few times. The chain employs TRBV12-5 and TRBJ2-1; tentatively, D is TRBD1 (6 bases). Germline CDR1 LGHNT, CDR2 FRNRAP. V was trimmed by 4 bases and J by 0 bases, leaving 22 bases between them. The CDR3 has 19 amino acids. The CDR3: CASGSGHDKDLGSYNEQFF. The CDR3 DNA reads TGTGCTAGTGGTTCGGGACACGATAAGGACTTAGGCTCCTACAATGAGCAGTTCTTC.

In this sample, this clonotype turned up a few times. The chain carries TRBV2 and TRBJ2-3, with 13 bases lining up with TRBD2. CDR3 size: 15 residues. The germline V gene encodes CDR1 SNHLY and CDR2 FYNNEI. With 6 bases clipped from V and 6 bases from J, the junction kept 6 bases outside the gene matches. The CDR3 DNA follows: TGTGCCAGCAGGGGAGGGACTAGCGGGAAGGATACGCAGTATTTT. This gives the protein CASRGGTSGKDTQYF.

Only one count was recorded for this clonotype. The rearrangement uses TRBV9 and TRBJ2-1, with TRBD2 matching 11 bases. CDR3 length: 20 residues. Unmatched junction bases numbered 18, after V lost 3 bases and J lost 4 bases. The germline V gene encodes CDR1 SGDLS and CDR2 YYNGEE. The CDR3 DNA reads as TGTGCCAGCAGCGCCCCCGGGCTAGCGGGAGGAGCCGTGGGGTACAATGAGCAGTTCTTC. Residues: CASSAPGLAGGAVGYNEQFF.

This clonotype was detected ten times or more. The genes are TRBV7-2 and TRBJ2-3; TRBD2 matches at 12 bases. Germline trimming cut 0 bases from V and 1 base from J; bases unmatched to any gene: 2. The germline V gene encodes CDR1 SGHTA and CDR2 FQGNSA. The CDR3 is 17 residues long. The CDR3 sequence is CASSLALAGGGTDTQYF. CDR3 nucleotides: TGTGCCAGCAGCTTAGCTCTAGCGGGAGGGGGCACAGATACGCAGTATTTT.

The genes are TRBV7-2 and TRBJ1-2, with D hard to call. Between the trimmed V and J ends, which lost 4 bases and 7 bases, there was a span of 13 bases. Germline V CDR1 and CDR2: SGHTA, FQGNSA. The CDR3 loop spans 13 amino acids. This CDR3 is CASSSPAWFGYTF. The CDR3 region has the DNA TGTGCCAGCAGCTCCCCCGCGTGGTTTGGCTACACCTTC. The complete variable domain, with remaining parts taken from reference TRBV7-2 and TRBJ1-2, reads GAGVSQSPSNKVTEKGKDVELRCDPISGHTALYWYRQSLGQGLEFLIYFQGNSAPDKSGLPSDRFSAERTGGSVSTLTIQRTQQEDSAVYLCASSSPAWFGYTFGSGTRLTVV.

CDR3 in amino acids: CASSPQGDTGELFF. The CDR3 DNA reads TGTGCCAGCAGCCCCCAGGGAGACACCGGGGAGCTGTTTTTT. The chain carries TRBV7-9 and TRBJ2-2; D tentatively fits TRBD1 or TRBD2 (5 bases each). This CDR3 comprises 14 residues. Trimming removed 5 bases from V and 3 bases from J, with 10 bases in between. In germline, CDR1 is SEHNR, CDR2 FQNEAQ (reference sequence).

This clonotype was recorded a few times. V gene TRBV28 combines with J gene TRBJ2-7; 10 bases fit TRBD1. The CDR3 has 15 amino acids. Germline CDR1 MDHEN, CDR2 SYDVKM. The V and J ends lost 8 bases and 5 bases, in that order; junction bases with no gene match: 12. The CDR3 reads CASRHVTGGNDEQYF. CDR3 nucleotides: TGTGCCAGCCGTCACGTGACAGGGGGCAACGACGAGCAGTACTTC.

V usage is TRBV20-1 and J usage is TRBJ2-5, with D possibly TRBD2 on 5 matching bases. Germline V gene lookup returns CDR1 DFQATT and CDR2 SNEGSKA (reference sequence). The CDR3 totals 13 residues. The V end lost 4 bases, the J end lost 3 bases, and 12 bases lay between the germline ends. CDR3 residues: CSAIFEGEETQYF. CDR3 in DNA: TGCAGTGCTATTTTTGAGGGAGAAGAGACCCAGTACTTC.

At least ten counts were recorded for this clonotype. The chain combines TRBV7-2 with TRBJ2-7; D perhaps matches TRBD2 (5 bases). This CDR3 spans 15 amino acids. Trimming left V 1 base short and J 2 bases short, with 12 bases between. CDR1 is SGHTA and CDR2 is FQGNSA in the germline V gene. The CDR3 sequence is CASSLGGVQTYEQYF. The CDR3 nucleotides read TGTGCCAGCAGCTTAGGGGGAGTCCAGACCTACGAGCAGTACTTC.

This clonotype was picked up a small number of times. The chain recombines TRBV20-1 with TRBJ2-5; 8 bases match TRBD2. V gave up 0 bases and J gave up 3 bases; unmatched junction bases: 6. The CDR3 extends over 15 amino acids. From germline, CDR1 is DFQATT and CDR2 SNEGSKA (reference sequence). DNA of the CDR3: TGCAGTGCTAGAGATCTTACACTAGCGGAAGAGACCCAGTACTTC. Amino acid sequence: CSARDLTLAEETQYF.

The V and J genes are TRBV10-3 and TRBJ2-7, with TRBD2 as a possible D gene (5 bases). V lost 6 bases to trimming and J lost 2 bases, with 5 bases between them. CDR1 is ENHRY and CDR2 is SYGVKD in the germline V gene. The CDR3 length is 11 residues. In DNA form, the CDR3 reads TGTGCCATCAGCGGGGCCTACGAGCAGTACTTC. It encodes CAISGAYEQYF.

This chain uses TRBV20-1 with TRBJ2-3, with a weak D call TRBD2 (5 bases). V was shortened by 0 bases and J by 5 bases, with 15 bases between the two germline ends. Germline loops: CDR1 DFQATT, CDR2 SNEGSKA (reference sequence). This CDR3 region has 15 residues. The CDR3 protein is CSARDSGKGGDTQYF. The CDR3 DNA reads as TGCAGTGCTAGAGATTCGGGAAAGGGTGGAGATACGCAGTATTTT.